Here is one TCR beta chain with its context. This sample stems from a study of blood T cell repertoires in COVID-19. At the level of the study: The study drew acute and convalescent COVID-19 samples from the United States, Italy and Spain.

Repertoires were generated with immunoSEQ multiplex PCR, while TCRdb's copy carries only in-frame clones and drops some. The table lists 150,000 to 190,000 clones, roughly 80% of them singletons. Which cohort a participant joined came from the clinical history participants gave. Germline CDR1 is SNHLY and CDR2 is FYNNEI. This CDR3 has 15 amino acids. V gave up 8 bases and J gave up 2 bases, with 18 bases separating them. This chain links TRBV2 with TRBJ1-1; D gene ambiguous. Sequenced: PBMCs or T cells enriched from blood (not recorded which). The TCR originated in a man in his fifties who had recovered from COVID-19. The CDR3 loop is CASRAHPFGNTEAFF. For the CDR3, the DNA is TGTGCCAGCCGTGCTCACCCGTTCGGTAACACTGAAGCTTTCTTT.